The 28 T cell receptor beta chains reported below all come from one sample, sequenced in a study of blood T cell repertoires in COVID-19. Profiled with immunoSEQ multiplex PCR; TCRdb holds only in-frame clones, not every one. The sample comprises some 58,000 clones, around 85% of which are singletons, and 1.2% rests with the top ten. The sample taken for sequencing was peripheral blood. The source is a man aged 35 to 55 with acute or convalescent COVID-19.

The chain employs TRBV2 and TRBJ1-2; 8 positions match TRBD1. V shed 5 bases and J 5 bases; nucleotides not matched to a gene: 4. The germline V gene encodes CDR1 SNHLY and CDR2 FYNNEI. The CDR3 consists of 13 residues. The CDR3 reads CASSRQGRYGYTF. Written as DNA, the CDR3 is TGTGCCAGCAGTCGACAGGGGAGGTATGGCTACACCTTC.

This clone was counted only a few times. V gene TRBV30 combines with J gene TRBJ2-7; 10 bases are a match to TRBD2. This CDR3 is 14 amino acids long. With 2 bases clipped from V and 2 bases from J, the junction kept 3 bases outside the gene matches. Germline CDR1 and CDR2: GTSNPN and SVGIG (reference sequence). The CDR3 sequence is CAWSRTSGPYEQYF. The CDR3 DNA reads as TGTGCCTGGAGTAGGACTAGCGGCCCCTACGAGCAGTACTTC.

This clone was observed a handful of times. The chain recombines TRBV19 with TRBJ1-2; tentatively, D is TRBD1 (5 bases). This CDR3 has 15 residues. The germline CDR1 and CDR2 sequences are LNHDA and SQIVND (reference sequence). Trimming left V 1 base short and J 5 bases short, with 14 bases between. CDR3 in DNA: TGTGCCAGTAGTATAGGAGGGACCGGGGGATATGGCTACACCTTC. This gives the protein CASSIGGTGGYGYTF.

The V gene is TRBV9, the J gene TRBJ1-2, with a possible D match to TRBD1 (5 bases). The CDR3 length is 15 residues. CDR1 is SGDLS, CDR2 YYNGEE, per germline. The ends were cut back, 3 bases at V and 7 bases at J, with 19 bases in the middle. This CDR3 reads CASSGTGRVFGGYTF. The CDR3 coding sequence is TGTGCCAGCAGCGGCACCGGCAGGGTTTTTGGTGGCTACACCTTC.

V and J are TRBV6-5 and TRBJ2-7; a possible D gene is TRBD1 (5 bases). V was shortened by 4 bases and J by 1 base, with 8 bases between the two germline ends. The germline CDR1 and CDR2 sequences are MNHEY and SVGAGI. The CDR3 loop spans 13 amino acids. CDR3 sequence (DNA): TGTGCCAGCAGTTCCCCAGGGTCCTACGAGCAGTACTTC. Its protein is CASSSPGSYEQYF.

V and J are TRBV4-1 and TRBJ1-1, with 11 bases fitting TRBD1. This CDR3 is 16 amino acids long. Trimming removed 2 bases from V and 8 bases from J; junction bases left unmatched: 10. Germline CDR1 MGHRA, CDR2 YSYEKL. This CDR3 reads CASSQQSRTGGFEAFF. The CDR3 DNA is TGCGCCAGCAGCCAACAATCCAGGACAGGGGGCTTCGAAGCTTTCTTT.

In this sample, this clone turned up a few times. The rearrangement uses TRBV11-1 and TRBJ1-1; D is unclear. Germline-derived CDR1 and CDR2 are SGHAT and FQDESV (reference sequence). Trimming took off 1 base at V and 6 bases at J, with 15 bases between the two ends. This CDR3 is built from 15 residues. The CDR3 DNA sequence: TGTGCCAGCAGCTTAGACGATCGGGAGGGAGCTGAAGCTTTCTTT. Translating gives CASSLDDREGAEAFF.

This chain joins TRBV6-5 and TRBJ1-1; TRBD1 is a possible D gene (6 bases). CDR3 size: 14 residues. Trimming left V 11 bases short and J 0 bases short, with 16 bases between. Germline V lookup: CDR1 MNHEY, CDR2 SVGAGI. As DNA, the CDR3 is TGTGCCTCCGCTGGCCAGGGGCTGAACACTGAAGCTTTCTTT. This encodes CASAGQGLNTEAFF.

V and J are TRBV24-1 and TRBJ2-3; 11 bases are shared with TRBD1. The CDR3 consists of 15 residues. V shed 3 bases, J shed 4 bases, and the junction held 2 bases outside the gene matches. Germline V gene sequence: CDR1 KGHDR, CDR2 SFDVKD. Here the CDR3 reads CATSDRTGGADTQYF. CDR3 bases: TGTGCCACCAGTGATCGGACAGGGGGCGCAGATACGCAGTATTTT.

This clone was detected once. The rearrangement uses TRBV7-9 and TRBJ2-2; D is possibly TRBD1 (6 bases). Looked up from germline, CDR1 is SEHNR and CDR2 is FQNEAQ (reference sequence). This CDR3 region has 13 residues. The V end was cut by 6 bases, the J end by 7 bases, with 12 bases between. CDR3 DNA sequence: TGTGCCAGCAGAGGGGGAAAGGACGGGGAGCTGTTTTTT. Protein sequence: CASRGGKDGELFF.

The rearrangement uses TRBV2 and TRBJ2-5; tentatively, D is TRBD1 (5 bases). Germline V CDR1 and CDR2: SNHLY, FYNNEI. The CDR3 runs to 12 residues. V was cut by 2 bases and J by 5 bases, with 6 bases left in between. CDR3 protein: CASSEQGETQYF. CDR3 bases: TGTGCCAGCAGTGAACAGGGCGAGACCCAGTACTTC.

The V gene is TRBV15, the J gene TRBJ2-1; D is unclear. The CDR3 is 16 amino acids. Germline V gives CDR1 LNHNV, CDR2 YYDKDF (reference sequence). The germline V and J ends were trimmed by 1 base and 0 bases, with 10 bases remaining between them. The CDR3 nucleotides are TGTGCCACCAGCAGAGCCGAGGAGACCTCCTACAATGAGCAGTTCTTC. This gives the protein CATSRAEETSYNEQFF.

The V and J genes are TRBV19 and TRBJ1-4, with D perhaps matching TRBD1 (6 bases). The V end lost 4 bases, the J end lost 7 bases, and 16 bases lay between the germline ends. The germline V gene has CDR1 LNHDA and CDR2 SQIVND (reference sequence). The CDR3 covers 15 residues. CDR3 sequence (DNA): TGTGCCAGTAGTACGACAGGAGGTAGCAGTGAAAAACTGTTTTTT. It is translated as CASSTTGGSSEKLFF.

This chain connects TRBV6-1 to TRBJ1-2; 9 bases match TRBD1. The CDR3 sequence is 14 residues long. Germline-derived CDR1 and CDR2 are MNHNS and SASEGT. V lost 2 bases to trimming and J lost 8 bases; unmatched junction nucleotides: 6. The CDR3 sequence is CASSERYRGLGYTF. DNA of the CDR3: TGTGCCAGCAGTGAACGCTACAGGGGGCTGGGCTACACCTTC.

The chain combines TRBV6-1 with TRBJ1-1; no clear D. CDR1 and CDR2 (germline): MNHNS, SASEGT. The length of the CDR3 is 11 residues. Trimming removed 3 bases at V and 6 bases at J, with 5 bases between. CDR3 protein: CASSDSPEAFF. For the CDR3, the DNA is TGTGCCAGCAGTGACAGTCCTGAAGCTTTCTTT.

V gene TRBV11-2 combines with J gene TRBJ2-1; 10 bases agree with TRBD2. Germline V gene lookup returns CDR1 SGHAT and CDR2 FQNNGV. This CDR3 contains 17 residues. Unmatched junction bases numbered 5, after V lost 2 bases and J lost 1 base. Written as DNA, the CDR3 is TGTGCCAGCAGCTTATTCGGGACTAGCGTTTCCTACAATGAGCAGTTCTTC. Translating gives CASSLFGTSVSYNEQFF.

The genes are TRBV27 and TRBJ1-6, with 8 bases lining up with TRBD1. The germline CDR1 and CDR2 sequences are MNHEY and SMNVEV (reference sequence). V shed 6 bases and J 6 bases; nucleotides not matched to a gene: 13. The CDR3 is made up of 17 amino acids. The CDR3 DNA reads TGTGCCAGCAGCCCCACCGCCCGGACAGGGCGTAATTCACCCCTCCACTTT. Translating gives CASSPTARTGRNSPLHF.

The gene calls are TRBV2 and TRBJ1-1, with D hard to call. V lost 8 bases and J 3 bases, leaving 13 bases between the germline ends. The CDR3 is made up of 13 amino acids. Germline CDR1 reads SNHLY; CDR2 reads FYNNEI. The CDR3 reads CASQRVGDTEAFF. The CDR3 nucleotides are TGTGCCAGCCAGCGGGTTGGGGACACTGAAGCTTTCTTT.

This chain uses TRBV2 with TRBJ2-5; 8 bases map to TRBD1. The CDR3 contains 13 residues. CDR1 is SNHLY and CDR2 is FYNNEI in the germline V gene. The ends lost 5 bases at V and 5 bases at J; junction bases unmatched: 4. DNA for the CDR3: TGTGCCAGCAGTCCAGGGGGCGAGGAGACCCAGTACTTC. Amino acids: CASSPGGEETQYF.

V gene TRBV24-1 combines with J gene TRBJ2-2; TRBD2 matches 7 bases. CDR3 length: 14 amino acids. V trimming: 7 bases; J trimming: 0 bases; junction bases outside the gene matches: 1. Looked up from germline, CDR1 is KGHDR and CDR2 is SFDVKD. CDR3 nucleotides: TGTGCCACCAGGCGGGGGTCGAACACCGGGGAGCTGTTTTTT. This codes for CATRRGSNTGELFF.

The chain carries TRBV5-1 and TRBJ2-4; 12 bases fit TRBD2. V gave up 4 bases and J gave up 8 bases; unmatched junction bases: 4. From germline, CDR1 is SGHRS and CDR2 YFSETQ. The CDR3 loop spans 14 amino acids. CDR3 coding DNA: TGCGCCAGCAGCAGGACTAGCGGGGAAGACATTCAGTACTTC. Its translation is CASSRTSGEDIQYF.

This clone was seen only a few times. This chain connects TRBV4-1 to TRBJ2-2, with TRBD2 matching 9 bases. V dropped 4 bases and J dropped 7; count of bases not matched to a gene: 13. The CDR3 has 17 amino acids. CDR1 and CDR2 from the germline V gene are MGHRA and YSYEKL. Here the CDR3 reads CASSPPTRRGGNGELFF. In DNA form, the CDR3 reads TGCGCCAGCAGCCCGCCCACGAGGCGGGGGGGAAACGGGGAGCTGTTTTTT.

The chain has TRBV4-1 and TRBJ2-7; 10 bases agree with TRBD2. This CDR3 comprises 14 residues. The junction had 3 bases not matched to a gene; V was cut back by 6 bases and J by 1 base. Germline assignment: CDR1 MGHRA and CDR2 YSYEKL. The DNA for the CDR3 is TGCGCCAGCAGTCGGACTAGCGGATCCTACGAGCAGTACTTC. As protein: CASSRTSGSYEQYF.

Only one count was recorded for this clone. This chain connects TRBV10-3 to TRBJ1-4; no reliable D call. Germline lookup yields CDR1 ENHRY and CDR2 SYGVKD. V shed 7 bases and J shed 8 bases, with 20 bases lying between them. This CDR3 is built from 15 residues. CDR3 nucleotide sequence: TGTGCCATCATTTTGGAGTGGGTCCTTGGGGAAAAACTGTTTTTT. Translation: CAIILEWVLGEKLFF.

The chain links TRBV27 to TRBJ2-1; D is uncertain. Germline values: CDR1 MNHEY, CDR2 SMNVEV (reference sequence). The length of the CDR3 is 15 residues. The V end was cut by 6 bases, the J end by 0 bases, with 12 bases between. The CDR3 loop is CASRDAPSSYNEQFF. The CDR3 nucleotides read TGTGCCAGCAGAGATGCTCCGAGCTCCTACAATGAGCAGTTCTTC.

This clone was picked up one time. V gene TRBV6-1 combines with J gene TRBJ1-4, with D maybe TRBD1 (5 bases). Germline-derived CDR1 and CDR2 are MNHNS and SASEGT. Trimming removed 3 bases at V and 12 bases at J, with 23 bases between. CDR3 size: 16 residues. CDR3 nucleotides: TGTGCCAGCAGTGATGCTTGGGGGAGGCCTGGGTCGGAACTGTTTTTT. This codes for CASSDAWGRPGSELFF.

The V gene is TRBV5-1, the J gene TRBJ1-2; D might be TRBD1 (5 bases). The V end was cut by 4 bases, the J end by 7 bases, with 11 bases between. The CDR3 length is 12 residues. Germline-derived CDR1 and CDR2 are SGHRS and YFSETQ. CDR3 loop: CASSPDSTGYTF. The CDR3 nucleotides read TGCGCCAGCAGCCCAGACAGTACTGGCTACACCTTC.

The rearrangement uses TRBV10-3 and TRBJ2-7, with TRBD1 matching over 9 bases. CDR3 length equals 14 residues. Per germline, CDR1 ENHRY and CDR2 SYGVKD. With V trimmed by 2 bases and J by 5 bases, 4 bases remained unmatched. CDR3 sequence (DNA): TGTGCCATCAGTGAGGGGACAGGGTACGACGAGCAGTACTTC. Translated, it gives CAISEGTGYDEQYF.